The sequence of this T cell receptor (beta chain) was determined in a study of monozygotic twins with inflammatory bowel disease. Study conclusions and caveats: Using the inverse Simpson index, IBD patients had lower TCRbeta diversity than healthy co-twins.

The authors made each sample's cDNA in eight separate reactions. Addition of UMIs with a 6-nucleotide sample barcode was achieved by template switching. TCRalpha and TCRbeta cDNA underwent two nested PCRs of about 17 and 10 cycles. Using the 5' RACE reads, TCRdb records one entry per CDR3 protein without DNA. The sample table includes about 300,000 distinct CDR3 sequences. Comments on this clonotype: Antigen specificity is unknown.

Germline values: CDR1 ENHRY, CDR2 SYGVKD. The CDR3 covers 14 residues. The V call is TRBV10-3, the J call TRBJ2-2. This TCR came from a human donor with ulcerative colitis or Crohn's disease, or a healthy co-twin of an affected twin (not recorded which). Material for sequencing was blood. Here the CDR3 reads CAISGTANTGELFF.